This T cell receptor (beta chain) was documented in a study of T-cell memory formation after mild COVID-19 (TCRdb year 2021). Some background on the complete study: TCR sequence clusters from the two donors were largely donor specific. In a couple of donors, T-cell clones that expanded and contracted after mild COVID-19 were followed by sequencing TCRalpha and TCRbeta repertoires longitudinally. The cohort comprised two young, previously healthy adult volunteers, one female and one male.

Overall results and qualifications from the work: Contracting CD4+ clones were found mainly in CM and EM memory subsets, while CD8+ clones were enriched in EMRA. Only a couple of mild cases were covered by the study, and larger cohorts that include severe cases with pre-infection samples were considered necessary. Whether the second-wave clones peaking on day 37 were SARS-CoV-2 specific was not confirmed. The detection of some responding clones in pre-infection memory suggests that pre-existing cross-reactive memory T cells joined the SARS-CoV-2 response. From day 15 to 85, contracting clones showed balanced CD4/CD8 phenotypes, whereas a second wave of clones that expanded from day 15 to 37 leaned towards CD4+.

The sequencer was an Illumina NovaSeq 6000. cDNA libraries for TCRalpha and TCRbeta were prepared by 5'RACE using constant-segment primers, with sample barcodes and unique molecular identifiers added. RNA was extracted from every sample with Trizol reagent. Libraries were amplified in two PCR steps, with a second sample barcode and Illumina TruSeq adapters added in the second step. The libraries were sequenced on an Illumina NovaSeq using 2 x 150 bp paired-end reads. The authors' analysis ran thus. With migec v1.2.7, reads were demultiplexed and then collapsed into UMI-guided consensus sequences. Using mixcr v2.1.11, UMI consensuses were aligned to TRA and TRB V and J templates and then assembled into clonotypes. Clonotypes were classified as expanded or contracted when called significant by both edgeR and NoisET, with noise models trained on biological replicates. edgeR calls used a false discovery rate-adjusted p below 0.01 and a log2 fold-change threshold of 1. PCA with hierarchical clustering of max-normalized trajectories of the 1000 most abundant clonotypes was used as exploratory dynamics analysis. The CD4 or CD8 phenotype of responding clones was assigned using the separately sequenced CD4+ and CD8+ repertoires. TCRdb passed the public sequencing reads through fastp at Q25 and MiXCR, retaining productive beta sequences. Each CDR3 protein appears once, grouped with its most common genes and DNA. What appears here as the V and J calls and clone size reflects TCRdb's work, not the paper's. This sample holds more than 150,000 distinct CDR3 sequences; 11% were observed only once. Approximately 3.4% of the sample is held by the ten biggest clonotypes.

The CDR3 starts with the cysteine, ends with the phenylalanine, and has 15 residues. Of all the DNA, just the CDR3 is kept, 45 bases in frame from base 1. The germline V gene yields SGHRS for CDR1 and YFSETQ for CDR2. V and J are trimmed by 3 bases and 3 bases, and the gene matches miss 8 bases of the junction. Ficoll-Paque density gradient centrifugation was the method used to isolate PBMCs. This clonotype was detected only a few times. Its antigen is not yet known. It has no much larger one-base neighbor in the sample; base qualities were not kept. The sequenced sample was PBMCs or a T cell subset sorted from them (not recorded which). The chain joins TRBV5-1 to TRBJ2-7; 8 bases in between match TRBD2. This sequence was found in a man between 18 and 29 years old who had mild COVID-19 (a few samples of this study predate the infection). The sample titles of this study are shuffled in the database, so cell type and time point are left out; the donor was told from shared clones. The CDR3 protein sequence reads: CASSSAAGGLYEQYF. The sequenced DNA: TGCGCCAGCAGCTCCGCGGCGGGGGGACTCTACGAGCAGTACTTC.